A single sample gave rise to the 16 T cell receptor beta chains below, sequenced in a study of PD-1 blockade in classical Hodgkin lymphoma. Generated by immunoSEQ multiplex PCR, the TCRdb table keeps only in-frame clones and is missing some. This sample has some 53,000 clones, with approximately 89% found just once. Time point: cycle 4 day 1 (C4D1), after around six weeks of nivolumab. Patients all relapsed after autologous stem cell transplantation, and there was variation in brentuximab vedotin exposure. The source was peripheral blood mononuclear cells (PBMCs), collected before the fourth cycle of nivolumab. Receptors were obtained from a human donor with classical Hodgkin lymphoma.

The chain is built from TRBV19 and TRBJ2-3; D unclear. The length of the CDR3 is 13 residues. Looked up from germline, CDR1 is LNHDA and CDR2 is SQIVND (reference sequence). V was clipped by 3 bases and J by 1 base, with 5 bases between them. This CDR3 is CASSIDRTDTQYF. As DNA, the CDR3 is TGTGCCAGTAGTATTGACCGCACAGATACGCAGTATTTT.

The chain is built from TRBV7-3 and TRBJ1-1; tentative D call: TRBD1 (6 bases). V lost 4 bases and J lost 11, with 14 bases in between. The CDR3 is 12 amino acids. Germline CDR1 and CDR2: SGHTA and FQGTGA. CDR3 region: CASSSGVGGAFF. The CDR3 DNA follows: TGTGCCAGCAGCTCAGGGGTCGGTGGTGCTTTCTTT.

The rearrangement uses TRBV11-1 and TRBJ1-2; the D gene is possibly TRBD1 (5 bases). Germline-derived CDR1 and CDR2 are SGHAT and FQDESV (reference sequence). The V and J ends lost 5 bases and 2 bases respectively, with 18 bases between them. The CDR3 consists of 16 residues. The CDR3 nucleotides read TGTGCCAGCAGCGGGGGTCCCAGTAATTTAAACTATGGCTACACCTTC. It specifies CASSGGPSNLNYGYTF.

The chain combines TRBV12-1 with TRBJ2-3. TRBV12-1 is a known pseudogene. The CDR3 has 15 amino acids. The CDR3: CASSFRGSSTDTQYF. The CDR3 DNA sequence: TGTGCCAGCAGCTTTCGGGGCTCTAGCACAGATACGCAGTATTTT.

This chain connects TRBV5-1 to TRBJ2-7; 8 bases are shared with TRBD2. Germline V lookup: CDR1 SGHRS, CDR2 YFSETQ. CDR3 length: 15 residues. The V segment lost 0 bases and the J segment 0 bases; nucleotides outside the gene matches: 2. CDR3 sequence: CASSLDLAGSYEQYF. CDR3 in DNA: TGCGCCAGCAGCTTGGACCTAGCGGGCTCCTACGAGCAGTACTTC.

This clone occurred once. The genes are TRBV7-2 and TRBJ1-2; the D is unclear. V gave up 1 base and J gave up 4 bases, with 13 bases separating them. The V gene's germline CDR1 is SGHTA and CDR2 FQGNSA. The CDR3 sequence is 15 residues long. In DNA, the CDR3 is TGTGCCAGCAGCTTAGAGGGCAGGTCCGTCTATGGCTACACCTTC. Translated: CASSLEGRSVYGYTF.

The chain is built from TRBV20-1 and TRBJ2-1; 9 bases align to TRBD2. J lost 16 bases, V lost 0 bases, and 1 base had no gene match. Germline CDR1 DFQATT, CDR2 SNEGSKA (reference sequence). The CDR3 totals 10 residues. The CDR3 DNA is TGCAGTGCTAGAGACGGGACTAGCTTCTTC. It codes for CSARDGTSFF.

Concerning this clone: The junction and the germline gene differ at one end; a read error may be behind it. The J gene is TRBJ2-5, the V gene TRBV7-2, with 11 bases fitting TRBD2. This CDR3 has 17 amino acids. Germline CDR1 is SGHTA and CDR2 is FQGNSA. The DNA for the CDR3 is TGTGCCCGCAGGGGCCCAAATACTAGCGGGAGTGGTGAGACCCAGTACTTC. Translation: CARRGPNTSGSGETQYF.

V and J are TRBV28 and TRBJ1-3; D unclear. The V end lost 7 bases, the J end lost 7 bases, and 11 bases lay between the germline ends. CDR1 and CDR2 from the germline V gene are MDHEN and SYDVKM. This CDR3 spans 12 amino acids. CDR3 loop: CASTADLNTIYF. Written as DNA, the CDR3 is TGTGCCAGCACGGCGGATCTGAACACCATATATTTT.

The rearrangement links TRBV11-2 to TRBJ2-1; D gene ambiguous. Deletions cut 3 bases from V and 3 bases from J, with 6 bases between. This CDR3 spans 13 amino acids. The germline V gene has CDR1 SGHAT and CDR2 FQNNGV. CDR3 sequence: CASSLVLYNEQFF. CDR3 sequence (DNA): TGTGCCAGCAGCTTGGTCCTCTACAATGAGCAGTTCTTC.

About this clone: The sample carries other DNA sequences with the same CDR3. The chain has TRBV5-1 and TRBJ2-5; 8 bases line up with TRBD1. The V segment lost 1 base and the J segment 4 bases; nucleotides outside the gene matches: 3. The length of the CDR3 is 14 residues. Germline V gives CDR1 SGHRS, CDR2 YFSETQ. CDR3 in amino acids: CASSLTGGRETQYF. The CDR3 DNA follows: TGCGCCAGCAGCTTGACAGGGGGGAGAGAGACCCAGTACTTC.

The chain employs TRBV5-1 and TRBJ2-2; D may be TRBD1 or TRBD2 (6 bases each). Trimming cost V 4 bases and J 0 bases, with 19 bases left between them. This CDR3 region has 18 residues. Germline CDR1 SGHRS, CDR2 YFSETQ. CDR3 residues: CASSPKVGGGTNTGELFF. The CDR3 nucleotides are TGCGCCAGCAGCCCCAAAGTGGGGGGCGGAACGAACACCGGGGAGCTGTTTTTT.

CDR3 sequence reads: CASSLGESYEQYF. The CDR3 DNA reads as TGTGCCAGCAGCTTGGGGGAATCCTACGAGCAGTACTTC. V is TRBV11-3 and J is TRBJ2-7; D possibly uses TRBD1 or TRBD2 (5 bases each). V was clipped by 3 bases and J by 1 base, with 7 bases between them. The CDR3 extends over 13 amino acids. Looked up from germline, CDR1 is SGHNT and CDR2 is YENEEA.

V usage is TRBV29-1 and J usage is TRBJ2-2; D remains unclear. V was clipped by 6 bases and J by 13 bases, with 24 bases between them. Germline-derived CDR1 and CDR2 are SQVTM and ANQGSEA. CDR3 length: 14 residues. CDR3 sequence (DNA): TGCAGCGTAACCTTCCTGGACCGAGAATTCGTGCTGTTTTTT. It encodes CSVTFLDREFVLFF.

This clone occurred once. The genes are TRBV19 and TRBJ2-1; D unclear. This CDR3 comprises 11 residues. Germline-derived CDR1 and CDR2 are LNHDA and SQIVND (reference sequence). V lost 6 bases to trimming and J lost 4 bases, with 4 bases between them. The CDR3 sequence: CASRIYNEQFF. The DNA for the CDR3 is TGTGCCAGTAGGATATACAATGAGCAGTTCTTC.

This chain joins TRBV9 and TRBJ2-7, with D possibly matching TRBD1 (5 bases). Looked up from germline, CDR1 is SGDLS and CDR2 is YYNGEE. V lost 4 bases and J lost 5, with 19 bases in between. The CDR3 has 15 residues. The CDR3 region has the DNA TGTGCCAGCAGCCCGCAACCCAGGGCTGCTGACGAGCAGTACTTC. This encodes CASSPQPRAADEQYF.